This T cell receptor beta chain comes out of a study of T cell changes during pregnancy in multiple sclerosis. TCRdb's copy holds only in-frame clones and misses some; the assay was immunoSEQ multiplex PCR. This sample has about 100,000 clones, with less than 95% found just once. The ends lost 9 bases at V and 2 bases at J; junction bases unmatched: 3. This CDR3 is 14 amino acids long. Germline assignment: CDR1 MGHDK and CDR2 SYGVNS. Sequencing used peripheral blood, obtained in the second trimester of pregnancy. The origin of this receptor is a female donor in good health, enrolled as a control in a pregnancy study. The chain has TRBV25-1 and TRBJ2-2; 10 positions agree with TRBD1. This CDR3 is CASRTGGNTGELFF. In DNA form, the CDR3 reads TGTGCCAGTAGGACAGGGGGTAACACCGGGGAGCTGTTTTTT.